The 2 T cell receptor beta chains below were found in one sample sequenced in a study of cytomegalovirus exposure and HLA in healthy donors listed by TCRdb under 2017. The method was the immunoSEQ multiplex PCR assay. A mixture of 60 forward primers for TCR Vbeta segments and 13 reverse primers for TCR Jbeta segments was used in the multiplex PCR. Here the immuneACCESS table is served through TCRdb, limited to in-frame sequences with V and J called. Missing clones are a known gap in these copies; in checked studies unresolved V genes cover under half, and the rest lacks a known reason. Here the sample has 160,000 or so clones; about 80% occur a single time. 1.3% of the sample rests with the top ten. The specimen sequenced was PBMCs. The receptors originated from a man aged 25-40 years in good health and CMV-seronegative.

V and J are TRBV5-1 and TRBJ1-4, with 7 bases identical to TRBD1. CDR1 SGHRS and CDR2 YFSETQ come from the germline V gene. V shed 4 bases, J shed 7 bases, and the junction held 10 bases outside the gene matches. The CDR3 runs 15 residues. CDR3 sequence reads: CASSPTRQGGEKLFF. CDR3 coding DNA: TGCGCCAGCAGCCCAACTAGACAGGGAGGTGAAAAACTGTTTTTT.

The chain is built from TRBV15 and TRBJ2-5; 7 bases agree with TRBD2. Germline V CDR1 and CDR2: LNHNV, YYDKDF (reference sequence). The V segment lost 5 bases and the J segment 4 bases; nucleotides outside the gene matches: 16. This CDR3 has 17 amino acids. Here the CDR3 reads CATSSNPVGGLGETQYF. The CDR3 DNA is TGTGCCACCAGCTCTAACCCCGTCGGGGGGTTAGGAGAGACCCAGTACTTC.